This TCR beta chain was found in a study of a mutant IDH1 vaccine in newly diagnosed glioma (dated by TCRdb to the early 2020s). Concerning the study at large: Vaccination began 4-6 weeks after radiotherapy alone, or alongside temozolomide cycles in the chemotherapy-containing groups. Prior to enrollment, patients had been given standard therapy consisting of radiotherapy alone, temozolomide alone, or radiochemotherapy with temozolomide, with the combination given to most patients. For exploratory analyses, longitudinal TCRB deep sequencing was carried out in about two dozen treated patients wherever samples were available. Visit V12 was the week-35 safety follow-up and visit V13 was the week-47 end of study. Peripheral blood was drawn at six visits: V03 (baseline), V05, V07, V10, V12 and V13. Of the approximately 32 treated patients, approximately 60% were male and around 40% were female, and the mean age was roughly 40 years. Paper-wide results and their limitations: Pseudoprogression seemed to be unrelated to changes in the top peripheral T cell clonotypes found by TCRB sequencing. Availability determined which PBMC samples were chosen for TCRB deep sequencing. It was noted by the authors that analyses of patient blood samples could not be reproduced owing to sample limitations. Immune responses induced by the vaccine were seen in over 90% of patients across multiple MHC alleles.

According to the study, the label for this sample's time point signals: week 47, end of study. A 20-mer mutant IDH1 peptide at 300 micrograms in Montanide made up each vaccine dose, which was injected subcutaneously together with topical imiquimod. Patients received eight vaccinations in weeks 1, 3, 5, 7, 11, 15, 19 and 23, corresponding to visits V03 through V10. Donors had newly diagnosed WHO grade 3 or 4 IDH1-mutant astrocytomas with loss of nuclear ATRX. The samples were drawn from NOA16, a multicentre, single-arm, open-label phase I trial in Germany that tested a mutant IDH1 peptide vaccine in humans for the first time. Genomic DNA for TCRB sequencing was extracted from EDTA blood using the DNeasy Blood and Tissue Kit. The library was prepared using the immunoSEQ multiplex PCR assay. Following the manufacturer's protocol, the hsTCRB Kit was used to amplify rearranged TCR beta chain sequences. Sequencing of TCRB libraries was carried out on an Illumina MiSeq. On the study's bioinformatics: The kit vendor's proprietary platform handled demultiplexing, trimming and gene mapping. TCRdb obtained this table from immuneACCESS and retained in-frame rearrangements with V and J assigned. These tables miss some clones; where compared with another copy, unresolved V genes account for less than half of the shortfall, and the remainder is unexplained. V and J calls and clone size follow that table, whereas D and trimming were derived from the DNA. The sample has roughly 86,000 clones on record, more than 80% of them singletons. 4% to 5.5% of the sample belongs to the ten largest clones.

In this sample, this clone turned up once. The specificity of this receptor is unknown. No base qualities exist here, and no much larger clone lies one base off it. The CDR3 goes from the cysteine to the phenylalanine over 14 residues. Only CDR3 DNA remains: 42 bases, in frame from the first base. V ends up 5 bases short and J 2 bases short, with an unmatched junction base count of 5. The germline V gene specifies SGHTA as CDR1 and FQGTGA as CDR2. The TCR sequence derives from a man between 35 and 55 years old with glioma. The source was PBMCs, collected from a glioma patient whose treatment included an IDH1 peptide vaccine. The chain links TRBV7-3 with TRBJ2-5; 7 junctional bases match TRBD1. The nucleotide sequence is given as TGTGCCAGCAGCACGGACAGGCTACAAGAGACCCAGTACTTC. Its translation reads: CASSTDRLQETQYF.